One sample yielded the 2 T cell receptor beta chains listed below, sequenced in a study of blood T cell repertoires in COVID-19. The assay was immunoSEQ multiplex PCR, and TCRdb's table has in-frame clones only and misses some. The profile shows over 100,000 clones, around 73% of them singletons. Input material: peripheral blood. These receptors were taken from a man aged 55 to 70 with active or convalescent COVID-19.

This clone has more than one count but fewer than ten. The junction departs from germline at one end; a sequencing error may be responsible. This sequence joins TRBV11-2 and TRBJ1-6, with 8 positions matching TRBD1. The CDR3 spans 15 residues. Germline values: CDR1 SGHAT, CDR2 FQNNGV. The CDR3 protein is CASSLDRGFRSPLHF. The CDR3 coding sequence is TGTGCCAGCAGCCTAGACAGGGGTTTTAGGTCACCCCTCCACTTT. The full variable domain, in which reference TRBV11-2 and TRBJ1-6 provide the parts outside the CDR3, is EAGVAQSPRYKIIEKRQSVAFWCNPISGHATLYWYQQILGQGPKLLIQFQNNGVVDDSQLPKDRFSAERLKGVDSTLKIQPAKLEDSAVYLCASSLDRGFRSPLHFGNGTRLTVT.

This chain uses TRBV6-1 with TRBJ2-7; D possibly corresponds to TRBD1 (5 bases). V lost 0 bases and J lost 2, with 8 bases in between. The germline gives CDR1 MNHNS, CDR2 SASEGT. The CDR3 has 14 residues. CDR3 nucleotides: TGTGCCAGCAGTGAAGCAGCAGGGCCCTACGAGCAGTACGTC. Its translation is CASSEAAGPYEQYV.